This T cell receptor beta chain was recovered during a study of blood T cell repertoires in COVID-19. Study context: Italy, Spain and the United States were the sources of the convalescent and acute COVID-19 samples. T cells, B-cell-depleted T cells, or PBMCs provided the cDNA or gDNA that served as material.

CDR3 length: 15 residues. The V end was cut by 4 bases, the J end by 0 bases, with 10 bases between. CDR1 and CDR2 from the germline V gene are LNHDA and SQIVND (reference sequence). Original data processing: Nucleated cell number was recorded as an estimate derived from reference gene primer amplification. Sequencing used immunoSEQ multiplex PCR; TCRdb keeps in-frame clones, though not all of them. That table supplies the V and J calls and clone size; D and trimming were determined from the DNA. The data contain 50,000 to 65,000 clones, around four fifths of them singletons. The source of this sequence is a human donor in a cohort sampled during active COVID-19. Sequences were obtained from peripheral blood. This rearrangement joins TRBV19 to TRBJ1-3, with D possibly TRBD1 on 6 matching bases. CDR3 nucleotide sequence: TGTGCCAGTAGTACCGGACAGTACTCTGGAAACACCATATATTTT. Amino acids: CASSTGQYSGNTIYF.